The clone carrying this T cell receptor beta chain turned up a few times. Its antigen is not identified. The V gene end was trimmed by 4 bases and the J gene end by 5 bases; junction bases not matched to a gene: 2. Germline CDR1 and CDR2: SGDLS and YYNGEE. The CDR3 is 13 amino acids. The data derive from a study of T-cell reconstitution after alpha-beta-depleted transplantation in children. Study-level findings and limits: As was reported, about two months after transplant, alpha-beta T cells came from several hundred expanded graft clones.

During its preparation, the TCRbeta library received unique molecular identifiers. MiXCR, applied by TCRdb to the PCR reads, yields one record per CDR3 protein. This sample yields about 200,000 distinct CDR3 sequences, of which roughly 9.1% are seen a single time; 35% to 45% belongs to the top ten. This chain links TRBV9 with TRBJ1-4; 7 nucleotides match TRBD1. This receptor was identified in a male patient aged 2-15 years who had a stem cell transplant for acute myeloid leukemia, so the T cells may come from the graft donor. The material was PBMCs, mostly from graft donor cells, obtained 360 days after TCRalphabeta/CD19-depleted stem cell transplant. The CDR3 loop is CASSRQGNEKLFF. The CDR3 DNA reads TGTGCCAGCAGCAGACAGGGAAATGAAAAACTGTTTTTT.